The TCR beta chain under discussion was sequenced for a study of CD8 T cells in ankylosing spondylitis. General study points: Several highly homologous variants formed a TCR beta motif that appeared characteristic of ankylosing spondylitis blood. Earlier work had already found some motif variants in reactive arthritis synovial fluid and blood.

Making the TCR beta libraries involved quantitative 5'-RACE with molecular barcodes. MiXCR, applied by TCRdb to the 5' RACE reads, yields one record per CDR3 protein. Of about 450,000 distinct CDR3 sequences listed, about 25% are singletons. Notes on this clonotype: Its antigen is undetermined.

The V end lost 6 bases, the J end lost 1 base, and 19 bases lay between the germline ends. Germline V lookup: CDR1 MNHEY, CDR2 SMNVEV (reference sequence). The CDR3 runs to 17 residues. This clonotype was obtained from a male donor with ankylosing spondylitis. The gene calls are TRBV27 and TRBJ1-5; possibly TRBD1 for D (5 bases). The sequencing sample was made of blood, either unsorted or a sorted T cell fraction (not recorded which). CDR3 sequence (DNA): TGTGCCAGCAGCCCCTTATCGGTGGGGGTGAGCAATCAGCCCCAGCATTTT. This encodes CASSPLSVGVSNQPQHF.